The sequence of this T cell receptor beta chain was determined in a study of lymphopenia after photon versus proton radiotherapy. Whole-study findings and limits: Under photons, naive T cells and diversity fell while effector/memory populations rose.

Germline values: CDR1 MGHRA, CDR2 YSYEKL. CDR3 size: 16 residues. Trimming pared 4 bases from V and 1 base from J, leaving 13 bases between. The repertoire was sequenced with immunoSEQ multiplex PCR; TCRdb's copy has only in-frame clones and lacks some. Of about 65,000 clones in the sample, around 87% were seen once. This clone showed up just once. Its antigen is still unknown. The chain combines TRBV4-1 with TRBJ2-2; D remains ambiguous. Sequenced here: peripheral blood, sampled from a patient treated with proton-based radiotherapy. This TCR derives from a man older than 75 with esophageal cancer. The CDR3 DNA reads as TGCGCCAGCAGCCTTCGCGGCCCGGTGAACACCGGGGAGCTGTTTTTT. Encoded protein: CASSLRGPVNTGELFF.